This T cell receptor (beta chain) was profiled in a study of T cell responses to AZD1222 COVID-19 vaccine. Study-level points and caveats: Dominant CD4 TCR responses targeted spike regions 160-218 and 743-854. Reports say nearly half of spike-specific TCRs go after unmutated variant regions. Most donors were white British, females outnumbered males, and clonal diversity was possibly underestimated.

The CDR3 has 19 amino acids. The V gene's germline CDR1 is SGHNT and CDR2 YENEEA. V lost 2 bases and J 0 bases, leaving 20 bases between the germline ends. Sequencing was performed with immunoSEQ multiplex PCR; in TCRdb, only in-frame clones are kept and a portion is missing. The sample yields 150,000 to 170,000 clones, 85% to 90% seen once. Turning to this clone: Its matching antigen is unknown.

The sequence was obtained from an adult in good health. This chain uses TRBV11-3 with TRBJ2-4; D is possibly TRBD2 (5 bases). Sequencing was performed on peripheral blood, taken on day 0 of MenACWY control vaccination. The chain's CDR3 is CASSLNRGPGSLAKNIQYF. CDR3 DNA sequence: TGTGCCAGCAGCTTAAATCGGGGTCCCGGATCACTAGCCAAAAACATTCAGTACTTC.